These 4 T cell receptor beta chains share one sample of origin, sequenced in a study of cytomegalovirus exposure and HLA in healthy donors. This PCR relied on a set of 60 Vbeta primers and 13 Jbeta primers. Profiling relied on immunoSEQ multiplex PCR, and the TCRdb table lists in-frame clones only, not all of them. The sample lists 140,000 or so clones, about 82% seen once, with around 3.2% in the top ten. Sequences were obtained from PBMCs. Receptors originate from a male donor in good health and CMV-seronegative.

The chain couples TRBV7-6 to TRBJ2-1, with 9 bases identical to TRBD2. There are 17 residues in the CDR3. Germline CDR1 SGHVS, CDR2 FNYEAQ. J lost 1 base, V lost 5 bases, and 9 bases had no gene match. The CDR3 reads CASSTVAGGASYNEQFF. Written as DNA, the CDR3 is TGTGCCAGCAGCACCGTTGCGGGGGGGGCTTCCTACAATGAGCAGTTCTTC.

This rearrangement joins TRBV6-1 to TRBJ2-7; TRBD1 might be the D (6 bases). The germline V and J ends were trimmed by 5 bases and 6 bases, with 14 bases remaining between them. CDR1 and CDR2 from the germline V gene are MNHNS and SASEGT. The CDR3 spans 13 residues. DNA for the CDR3: TGTGCCAGCAGTCTCGGGACATCCGGCGAGCAGTACTTC. As protein: CASSLGTSGEQYF.

V and J are TRBV9 and TRBJ1-5, with 9 positions matching TRBD1. Losses at the gene ends were 4 bases for V and 4 bases for J; bases not matched to a gene: 6. This CDR3 comprises 15 residues. Germline V CDR1 and CDR2: SGDLS, YYNGEE. The CDR3 nucleotides are TGTGCCAGCAGCCTCCGAGGGACAGGGAATCAGCCCCAGCATTTT. It is translated as CASSLRGTGNQPQHF. The entire variable domain, with the rest obtained from reference TRBV9 and TRBJ1-5, is as follows: DSGVTQTPKHLITATGQRVTLRCSPRSGDLSVYWYQQSLDQGLQFLIQYYNGEERAKGNILERFSAQQFPDLHSELNLSSLELGDSALYFCASSLRGTGNQPQHFGDGTRLSIL.

The chain combines TRBV5-6 with TRBJ2-5, with 10 bases matching TRBD1. The closer fit of TRBJ2-7 to the DNA end suggests the J call may be wrong. The CDR3 loop spans 14 amino acids. The germline CDR1 and CDR2 sequences are SGHDT and YYEEEE. The CDR3 reads CASSWDRGSYEQYF. For the CDR3, the DNA is TGTGCCAGCAGCTGGGACAGGGGATCTTACGAGCAGTACTTC.